This TCR beta chain was recovered during a study of T-cell reconstitution after alpha-beta-depleted transplantation in children. There are a few counts of this clonotype. The authors prepared the TCRbeta library with unique molecular identifiers. TCRdb fed the PCR reads into MiXCR, producing one record per CDR3 protein. The sample yields about 540,000 distinct CDR3 sequences, around 16% seen once. This CDR3 is 14 amino acids long. V was clipped by 3 bases and J by 5 bases, with 8 bases between them. CDR1 and CDR2 from the germline V gene are MGHDK and SYGVNS. The input for sequencing was PBMCs from the stem cell graft donor, taken from the stem cell graft. This receptor was identified in a human donor who donated a stem cell graft to a child with acute lymphoblastic leukemia. This chain links TRBV25-1 with TRBJ1-6; unclear D gene. CDR3 sequence (DNA): TGTGCCAGCAGTGACCGTCCCGATAATTCACCCCTCCACTTT. Translating gives CASSDRPDNSPLHF. Drawing the rest from reference TRBV25-1 and TRBJ1-6, the complete variable domain is EADIYQTPRYLVIGTGKKITLECSQTMGHDKMYWYQQDPGMELHLIHYSYGVNSTEKGDLSSESTVSRIRTEHFPLTLESARPSHTSQYLCASSDRPDNSPLHFGNGTRLTVT.